This is a list of T cell receptor beta chains from one sample in a study of vaccination and CD4 T cells after COVID-19. Each CDR3 protein is one row after TCRdb ran MiXCR on the PCR reads. The table records roughly 26,000 distinct CDR3 sequences, approximately 37% of them present only once. For these receptors, no antigen is known. Sequencing used CD4+ T cells from blood, cultured in vitro. These receptor sequences come from a human donor who had recovered from COVID-19. Both conserved end residues are part of each CDR3. Fields, in order: J gene, clone size, D gene, V gene, CDR3 DNA, CDR3 protein. A D gene is named only where the DNA matches it firmly. Clone size is given for some rows only: seen once, a few or many times, or a class if the clone is expanded.

>TRBJ1-5|.|.|TRBV27
TGTGCCAGCAGTTCCTTAGGGGGGCTAGTTAGCAATCAGCCCCAGCATTTT
CASSSLGGLVSNQPQHF
>TRBJ1-5|.|.|TRBV7-8
TGTGCCAGCAGCTTAAGCCGTGGGGGCAGCAATCAGCCCCAGCATTTT
CASSLSRGGSNQPQHF
>TRBJ2-7|.|.|TRBV2
TGTGCCAGCAGTGGATCGGGCCGCTGGACCTACGAGCAGTACTTC
CASSGSGRWTYEQYF
>TRBJ1-1|.|TRBD1|TRBV7-9
TGTGCCAGCAGCACGTACAGGGGAGGGAACACTGAAGCTTTCTTT
CASSTYRGGNTEAFF
>TRBJ2-3|few|TRBD2|TRBV7-2
TGTGCCAGCAGCTTTATAGCGGGACTCACAGATACGCAGTATTTT
CASSFIAGLTDTQYF
>TRBJ2-5|few|.|TRBV21-1
TGTGCCAGCAGCAAAGCGCGGAACGCGGGGACCCAGTACTTC
CASSKARNAGTQYF
>TRBJ1-5|.|.|TRBV2
TGTGCCAGCAATCAGGGTGGGAATCAGCCCCAGCATTTT
CASNQGGNQPQHF
>TRBJ1-5|.|.|TRBV10-3
TGTGCCATCAGTGAGTCGACGAGGGGCGCGGGCAATCAGCCCCAGCATTTT
CAISESTRGAGNQPQHF
>TRBJ1-5|.|.|TRBV12-3/TRBV12-4
TGTGCCAGCAGTCCGATGTGGGATCAGCCCCAGCATTTT
CASSPMWDQPQHF
>TRBJ1-1|few|.|TRBV14
TGTGCCAGCAGCTCTGCAGGGTTGGCTTTCTTT
CASSSAGLAFF
>TRBJ1-6|few|TRBD1|TRBV2
TGTGCCAGCAATTCACCGTCGGGACAGGGTAACGCCTATAATTCACCCCTCCACTTT
CASNSPSGQGNAYNSPLHF
>TRBJ2-7|.|.|TRBV6-1
TGTGCCAGCAGCGCCGGGAGCCACTACGAGCAGTACTTC
CASSAGSHYEQYF
>TRBJ2-5|.|.|TRBV6-5
TGTGCCAGCAGTTATCCGGACCCACAAGAGACCCAGTACTTC
CASSYPDPQETQYF
>TRBJ1-1|.|TRBD1|TRBV6-1
TGTGCCACCGGTACAGGGGGAGGGATGAACACTGAAGCTTTCTTT
CATGTGGGMNTEAFF
>TRBJ1-1|.|.|TRBV4-1
TGCGCCAGCAGTCAAGATGTACGAGACACTGAAGCTTTCTTT
CASSQDVRDTEAFF
>TRBJ2-7|few|.|TRBV6-2/TRBV6-3
TGTGCCAGCAGTCGAACCTACGAGCAGTACTTC
CASSRTYEQYF
>TRBJ1-5|few|TRBD1|TRBV20-1
TGCAGTGCCTCGACAGGGGCTAGCAATCAGCCCCAGCATTTT
CSASTGASNQPQHF
>TRBJ2-2|.|TRBD1|TRBV2
TGTGCCAGCAGGAAGGGACAGTACACCGGGGAGCTGTTTTTT
CASRKGQYTGELFF
>TRBJ2-1|once|.|TRBV5-1
TGCGCCAGCAGGTTGACGGGTTCCTTCTCCGGCAATGAGCAGTTCTTC
CASRLTGSFSGNEQFF
>TRBJ2-3|.|TRBD2|TRBV6-5
TGTGCCAGCAGTTACCGTTTCGGCGGGAGGGGCACAGATACGCAGTATTTT
CASSYRFGGRGTDTQYF
>TRBJ2-7|.|TRBD1|TRBV11-2
TGTGCCAGCACCTTATCGTATGGGAATACAGGGGCCTACGAGCAGTACTTC
CASTLSYGNTGAYEQYF
>TRBJ1-2|.|.|TRBV29-1
TGCAGCGTTGACCGGGGGGAAGGAGGCTACACCTTC
CSVDRGEGGYTF
>TRBJ1-2|.|.|TRBV4-3
TGCGCCAGCAGCCAAGGCCCCGGTACAGGATTTAACTATGGCTACACCTTC
CASSQGPGTGFNYGYTF
>TRBJ2-3|.|.|TRBV30
TGTGCCTGGAGTAATGTAGCGCAGTATTTT
CAWSNVAQYF
>TRBJ2-5|few|TRBD1|TRBV7-9
TGTGCCAGCAGCTCCAGGGGGCCAGAGACCCAGTACTTC
CASSSRGPETQYF
>TRBJ2-7|.|TRBD1|TRBV12-3/TRBV12-4
TGTGCCAGCAGCCTAACAGGGGACTACGAGCAGTACTTC
CASSLTGDYEQYF
>TRBJ2-1|few|.|TRBV5-4
TGTGCCAGCAGCCTCTCCCAGGAATACAATGAGCAGTTCTTC
CASSLSQEYNEQFF
>TRBJ2-1|.|.|TRBV20-1
TGCAGTGCTAGAGACGGCAGCTCCTACAATGAGCAGTTCTTC
CSARDGSSYNEQFF
>TRBJ2-7|.|.|TRBV20-1
TGCAGTGCTAGAGAAGAGACACTTCGGGTCTACGAGCAGTACTTC
CSAREETLRVYEQYF
>TRBJ1-1|.|.|TRBV10-3
TGTGCCACCCGAGGCCAGAACACTGAAGCTTTCTTT
CATRGQNTEAFF
>TRBJ2-2|.|TRBD2|TRBV28
TGTGCCAGCAGTCCCCCTTTGAGCGGGGCGAACACCGGGGAGCTGTTTTTT
CASSPPLSGANTGELFF
>TRBJ2-1|.|.|TRBV19
TGTGCCAGTAGCGCGGATGGGGTATACAATGAGCAGTTCTTC
CASSADGVYNEQFF
>TRBJ1-2|.|.|TRBV18
TGTGCCAGCTCACCTTGGGACAATCGAAACTATGGCTACACCTTC
CASSPWDNRNYGYTF